One sample yielded the 27 T cell receptor beta chains listed below, sequenced in a study of naive and memory T cell subsets (dated by TCRdb to about 2017). To prepare the library, UMI-ligation and nested PCR was applied. Sequencing took place on an Illumina MiSeq. The beta constant-region primer was an equimolar mix of two oligonucleotides covering both TRBC1 and TRBC2. Four rounds of PCR were used to amplify ligated cDNA, with nested alpha and beta constant-region primers being used together with the SP2 primer. TCRdb cleaned the public reads at Q25 with fastp, built clones with MiXCR and kept in-frame beta chains. Each entry is one CDR3 protein sequence, shown with its most common DNA and genes. The sample data list about 120,000 distinct CDR3 sequences, and roughly 36% of these were observed just once. The ten largest make up about 1% of the sample. The sequencing sample was made of central memory CD4+ T cells from blood. Read against the paper, the sample's cell subset or site label means: central memory, CD45RA- CD27+. These receptors were obtained from a human donor in good health.

This rearrangement joins TRBV28 to TRBJ1-2, with a tentative D call TRBD1 (5 bases). V was cut by 4 bases and J by 5 bases, with 20 bases left in between. CDR3 length: 16 residues. Germline values: CDR1 MDHEN, CDR2 SYDVKM. CDR3 coding DNA: TGTGCCAGCAGTTCCTCTGAGAAGGGGAAGGGTTATGGCTACACCTTC. This codes for CASSSSEKGKGYGYTF.

This clonotype was seen a few times. The chain links TRBV4-2 to TRBJ2-2, with D possibly being TRBD2 (6 bases). Trimming left V 0 bases short and J 7 bases short, with 12 bases between. The germline gives CDR1 LGHNA, CDR2 YNFKEQ. This CDR3 has 15 amino acids. CDR3 amino acids: CASSQDGGSIGELFF. CDR3 nucleotide sequence: TGTGCCAGCAGCCAAGACGGGGGAAGTATCGGGGAGCTGTTTTTT.

This clonotype was recorded a few times. The chain links TRBV29-1 to TRBJ2-1; D perhaps matches TRBD1 (6 bases). Trimming took off 4 bases at V and 5 bases at J, with 15 bases between the two ends. The CDR3 spans 14 residues. Germline CDR1 is SQVTM and CDR2 is ANQGSEA. CDR3 DNA sequence: TGCAGCGTTGTCCCCACCCGGGACAACAATGAGCAGTTCTTC. Its translation is CSVVPTRDNNEQFF.

V gene TRBV28 combines with J gene TRBJ2-2, with D possibly TRBD1 on 6 matching bases. The CDR3 runs 15 residues. Trimming removed 4 bases from V and 2 bases from J, with 11 bases in between. Per the germline V gene, CDR1 is MDHEN and CDR2 is SYDVKM. CDR3 sequence (DNA): TGTGCCAGCAGTTCGGGACACCTTAACACCGGGGAGCTGTTTTTT. Its translation: CASSSGHLNTGELFF.

This chain uses TRBV6-1 with TRBJ2-6; TRBD2 matches 7 bases. The CDR3 totals 17 residues. The germline V gene has CDR1 MNHNS and CDR2 SASEGT. J gave up 2 bases and V 5 bases, and 9 bases lay outside the gene matches. CDR3 nucleotides: TGTGCCAGCAGTCCGAGGGAGGGTTCAGCTGGGGCCAACGTCCTGACTTTC. It translates to CASSPREGSAGANVLTF.

V gene TRBV20-1 combines with J gene TRBJ2-1; 8 nucleotides align to TRBD1. V shed 0 bases and J 6 bases; nucleotides not matched to a gene: 7. The CDR3 covers 15 residues. Germline V lookup: CDR1 DFQATT, CDR2 SNEGSKA (reference sequence). The CDR3 here is CSARDAGQGANEQFF. CDR3 DNA sequence: TGCAGTGCTAGAGATGCTGGGCAGGGGGCCAATGAGCAGTTCTTC.

This sequence joins TRBV4-1 and TRBJ2-4; possibly TRBD1 for D (5 bases). With 2 bases removed from V and 15 bases from J, the gap between germline ends came to 23 bases. Germline V gives CDR1 MGHRA, CDR2 YSYEKL. The CDR3 sequence is 15 residues long. Here the CDR3 reads CASSQQVASDRGRYF. Written as DNA, the CDR3 is TGCGCCAGCAGCCAACAGGTCGCGAGTGATAGGGGTCGGTACTTC.

This rearrangement joins TRBV10-3 to TRBJ1-1, with TRBD1 identical over 7 bases. The CDR3 covers 15 residues. V gave up 3 bases and J gave up 0 bases; unmatched junction bases: 4. Germline V CDR1 and CDR2: ENHRY, SYGVKD. The CDR3, as DNA: TGTGCCATCAGTGATAGGGACAGCCTGAACACTGAAGCTTTCTTT. Protein product: CAISDRDSLNTEAFF.

V gene TRBV20-1 combines with J gene TRBJ2-1; 15 bases align to TRBD2. This CDR3 region has 15 residues. J lost 6 bases, V lost 4 bases, and 4 bases had no gene match. Germline CDR1 and CDR2: DFQATT and SNEGSKA (reference sequence). In nucleotides, the CDR3 is TGCAGTGCTACGGGACTAGCGGGAGGAGGCAATGAGCAGTTCTTC. It yields the protein CSATGLAGGGNEQFF.

V usage is TRBV6-5 and J usage is TRBJ2-2; D gene ambiguous. Per germline, CDR1 MNHEY and CDR2 SVGAGI. This CDR3 contains 15 residues. V dropped 4 bases and J dropped 0 bases, with 9 bases sitting between them. CDR3 sequence: CASSSTAANTGELFF. In nucleotides, the CDR3 is TGTGCCAGCAGTTCAACTGCCGCGAACACCGGGGAGCTGTTTTTT.

The CDR3 loop reads CASSLSGGLANIQYF. The CDR3 coding sequence is TGTGCCAGCAGTTTAAGTGGGGGACTAGCGAACATTCAGTACTTC. This chain joins TRBV28 and TRBJ2-4; 10 bases match TRBD2. V lost 2 bases to trimming and J lost 7 bases; unmatched junction nucleotides: 5. The CDR3 loop spans 15 amino acids. CDR1 and CDR2 (germline): MDHEN, SYDVKM.

The chain joins TRBV7-2 to TRBJ1-1; D unclear. V was pared by 4 bases and J by 2 bases, with 8 bases between. Germline V gene sequence: CDR1 SGHTA, CDR2 FQGNSA. The CDR3 is 13 amino acids. The CDR3 is CASSSQSNTEAFF. CDR3 nucleotides: TGTGCCAGCAGCTCCCAATCCAACACTGAAGCTTTCTTT.

This chain links TRBV5-1 with TRBJ1-2; 7 bases fit TRBD1. Unmatched junction bases numbered 7, after V lost 5 bases and J lost 3 bases. The CDR3 totals 14 residues. Germline values: CDR1 SGHRS, CDR2 YFSETQ. The CDR3 protein is CASRTLQGDYGYTF. The CDR3 DNA sequence: TGCGCCAGCAGAACCCTCCAGGGGGACTATGGCTACACCTTC.

This clonotype was found a few times. J is TRBJ2-1 and V is TRBV6-5; D may be TRBD1 (6 bases). Per the germline V gene, CDR1 is MNHEY and CDR2 is SVGAGI. This CDR3 comprises 17 residues. Trimming took off 5 bases at V and 4 bases at J, with 21 bases between the two ends. In DNA, the CDR3 is TGTGCCAGCAGTCAAAGGACAGATTCCTTTACGTACAATGAGCAGTTCTTC. Its protein product is CASSQRTDSFTYNEQFF.

This clonotype has a handful of counts. The chain carries TRBV6-2 or TRBV6-3 and TRBJ1-5; tentative D call: TRBD1 (5 bases). V lost 7 bases and J lost 3, with 10 bases in between. Looked up from germline, CDR1 is MNHEY and CDR2 is SVGEGT. The CDR3 extends over 13 amino acids. CDR3 region: CASMPGHNQPQHF. The CDR3 DNA reads TGTGCCAGCATGCCAGGGCACAATCAGCCCCAGCATTTT.

This chain connects TRBV19 to TRBJ2-1, with 7 bases aligning to TRBD2. V gave up 4 bases and J gave up 9 bases; unmatched junction bases: 12. This CDR3 contains 15 residues. Looked up from germline, CDR1 is LNHDA and CDR2 is SQIVND (reference sequence). The CDR3 region is CASSTWGLRVGEQFF. The DNA for the CDR3 is TGTGCCAGTAGTACCTGGGGACTAAGGGTTGGTGAGCAGTTCTTC.

This clonotype showed up just a few times. V is TRBV7-2 and J is TRBJ1-2; 8 nucleotides align to TRBD1. CDR1 and CDR2 (germline): SGHTA, FQGNSA. The ends lost 2 bases at V and 7 bases at J; junction bases unmatched: 6. This CDR3 spans 14 amino acids. In DNA form, the CDR3 reads TGTGCCAGCAGCTTACAGGGGGCGTCTCGTGGCTACACCTTC. This gives the protein CASSLQGASRGYTF.

The V gene is TRBV7-9, the J gene TRBJ1-2; possible D gene TRBD1, 6 bases. Germline V gene lookup returns CDR1 SEHNR and CDR2 FQNEAQ (reference sequence). Trimming took 6 bases from V and 7 from J, leaving 12 bases between them. This CDR3 region has 12 residues. The CDR3 loop reads CASRWGQGGYTF. For the CDR3, the DNA is TGTGCCAGCAGGTGGGGGCAAGGTGGCTACACCTTC.

The rearrangement links TRBV28 to TRBJ1-1; the D is unclear. The CDR3 covers 15 residues. V was cut by 3 bases and J by 4 bases, with 15 bases left in between. Per germline, CDR1 MDHEN and CDR2 SYDVKM. CDR3 protein: CASSLAVRAGTEAFF. CDR3 nucleotides: TGTGCCAGCAGTTTGGCAGTGAGGGCAGGCACTGAAGCTTTCTTT.

This chain joins TRBV20-1 and TRBJ2-2; 11 nucleotides line up with TRBD2. The J segment lost 4 bases and the V segment lost 6 bases, leaving 7 bases of the junction unmatched. Germline V gene data show CDR1 as DFQATT and CDR2 as SNEGSKA (reference sequence). This CDR3 spans 15 amino acids. CDR3 in amino acids: CSATTSGTITGELFF. Here the CDR3 DNA reads TGCAGTGCGACGACTAGCGGGACTATCACCGGGGAGCTGTTTTTT.

The table lists this clonotype with a few counts. The V gene is TRBV6-5, the J gene TRBJ1-4, with D perhaps TRBD1 (5 bases). Germline CDR1 and CDR2: MNHEY and SVGAGI. This CDR3 has 14 residues. V was clipped by 5 bases and J by 5 bases, with 12 bases between them. For the CDR3, the DNA is TGTGCCAGCAGTAGCTACCAGGGAAATGAAAAACTGTTTTTT. Protein sequence: CASSSYQGNEKLFF.

The V and J genes are TRBV29-1 and TRBJ1-1, with D perhaps matching TRBD1 (6 bases). CDR3 length: 16 amino acids. Germline-derived CDR1 and CDR2 are SQVTM and ANQGSEA. The V gene lost 1 base and the J gene lost 0 bases, with 15 bases spanning the gap. CDR3 protein: CSVEGGLTGLNTEAFF. In DNA, the CDR3 is TGCAGCGTTGAAGGGGGACTTACAGGGTTGAACACTGAAGCTTTCTTT.

This clonotype was picked up a small number of times. The CDR3 DNA reads as TGTGCCAGCAGGACCCACCTGTGGGGGGAAACCTACGAGCAGTACTTC. As protein: CASRTHLWGETYEQYF. V usage is TRBV6-1 and J usage is TRBJ2-7; a possible D gene is TRBD2 (6 bases). The CDR3 loop spans 16 amino acids. V lost 6 bases, J lost 2 bases, and 20 bases lay in between. Germline V gene data show CDR1 as MNHNS and CDR2 as SASEGT.

This clonotype was recorded only once. The rearrangement uses TRBV11-2 and TRBJ2-3; D is possibly TRBD1 (5 bases). The CDR3 extends over 14 amino acids. From germline, CDR1 is SGHAT and CDR2 FQNNGV. V gave up 5 bases and J gave up 9 bases, with 18 bases separating them. The CDR3 bases are TGTGCCAGCAGCCCAGATAGGGGCGCCAGAACGCAGTATTTT. As protein: CASSPDRGARTQYF.

The chain has TRBV6-5 and TRBJ2-1, with TRBD1 identical over 10 bases. The germline V gene encodes CDR1 MNHEY and CDR2 SVGAGI. The CDR3 runs 16 residues. The junction had 6 bases not matched to a gene; V was cut back by 1 base and J by 6 bases. The CDR3 DNA reads TGTGCCAGCAGTTACTACGGGACAGGGGCTTCCAATGAGCAGTTCTTC. The encoded protein is CASSYYGTGASNEQFF.

The chain combines TRBV12-3 or TRBV12-4 with TRBJ2-1; D perhaps matches TRBD2 (6 bases). V shed 1 base and J shed 6 bases, with 19 bases lying between them. The CDR3 length is 17 residues. CDR3 sequence (DNA): TGTGCCAGCAGTTTAGGAGGAGGGCGGTCTTTCGGCAATGAGCAGTTCTTC. It codes for CASSLGGGRSFGNEQFF.

This chain joins TRBV12-3 or TRBV12-4 and TRBJ2-7; D possibly corresponds to TRBD1 (6 bases). The CDR3 consists of 14 residues. Deletions cut 5 bases from V and 4 bases from J, with 15 bases between. The CDR3 DNA is TGTGCCAGCAGTAAGGCAGGGGCGTATTACGAGCAGTACTTC. This encodes CASSKAGAYYEQYF.